Listed here are 27 T cell receptor beta chains from one sample, sequenced in a study of blood T cell repertoires in COVID-19. Assay used: immunoSEQ multiplex PCR; TCRdb lists only in-frame clones, some missing. The profile shows some 180,000 clones, around 80% of them singletons. The sequenced sample consisted of peripheral blood. All receptors derive from a woman aged 80 or older with active or convalescent COVID-19.

This rearrangement joins TRBV7-9 to TRBJ2-7; tentative D call: TRBD1 (6 bases). CDR3 length: 15 amino acids. Germline values: CDR1 SEHNR, CDR2 FQNEAQ (reference sequence). Trimming left V 5 bases short and J 0 bases short, with 14 bases between. Written as DNA, the CDR3 is TGTGCCAGCAGCCCGAGGGGGACGCCCTCCTACGAGCAGTACTTC. This translates into CASSPRGTPSYEQYF.

The V call is TRBV5-1, the J call TRBJ2-7; 8 bases match TRBD1. J lost 4 bases, V lost 0 bases, and 9 bases had no gene match. Germline lookup yields CDR1 SGHRS and CDR2 YFSETQ. This CDR3 has 16 amino acids. The DNA for the CDR3 is TGCGCCAGCAGCTTGGGAGCGGACAGGGACGGTTACGAGCAGTACTTC. Amino acids: CASSLGADRDGYEQYF. Using reference TRBV5-1 and TRBJ2-7 for the parts outside the CDR3, the full variable domain is KAGVTQTPRYLIKTRGQQVTLSCSPISGHRSVSWYQQTPGQGLQFLFEYFSETQRNKGNFPGRFSGRQFSNSRSEMNVSTLELGDSALYLCASSLGADRDGYEQYFGPGTRLTVT.

The chain employs TRBV27 and TRBJ2-5; the match to TRBD2 covers 11 bases. After removal of 2 bases from V and 2 bases from J, the junction contained 1 base not matched to a gene. The CDR3 has 15 residues. Germline V CDR1 and CDR2: MNHEY, SMNVEV (reference sequence). CDR3 DNA sequence: TGTGCCAGCAGTTTAATAGCGGGGGGGCAAGAGACCCAGTACTTC. Translation: CASSLIAGGQETQYF.

This clone was seen a few times. The V call is TRBV20-1, the J call TRBJ1-6, with D tentatively TRBD1 (6 bases). V gave up 3 bases and J gave up 10 bases, with 16 bases separating them. Germline values: CDR1 DFQATT, CDR2 SNEGSKA (reference sequence). The CDR3 is 14 residues long. The CDR3 sequence: CSASLTGVGSPLHF. Written as DNA, the CDR3 is TGCAGTGCTAGTCTGACAGGAGTAGGATCACCCCTCCACTTT.

The V call is TRBV6-5, the J call TRBJ2-1; 8 nucleotides match TRBD2. V was pared by 11 bases and J by 3 bases, with 12 bases of the junction left unmatched. From germline, CDR1 is MNHEY and CDR2 SVGAGI. The CDR3 totals 15 residues. The CDR3 region has the DNA TGTGCCTCCCGGGAGGGGCTAGCGGTCTACAATGAGCAGTTCTTC. Translating it yields CASREGLAVYNEQFF.

This chain links TRBV28 with TRBJ1-1; D not resolved. The germline gives CDR1 MDHEN, CDR2 SYDVKM. V lost 3 bases, J lost 3 bases, and 8 bases lay in between. There are 13 residues in the CDR3. CDR3 DNA: TGTGCCAGCAGTTTTCGGGTTGACACTGAAGCTTTCTTT. Translation: CASSFRVDTEAFF.

This clone has more than one count but fewer than ten. J is TRBJ1-5 and V is TRBV11-2, with TRBD1 matching over 10 bases. The germline CDR1 and CDR2 sequences are SGHAT and FQNNGV. The CDR3 is 15 residues long. Trimming took 5 bases from V and 3 from J; bases not matched to a gene: 4. CDR3 amino acids: CASSRTGGINQPQHF. The CDR3 coding sequence is TGTGCCAGCAGCCGGACAGGGGGTATCAATCAGCCCCAGCATTTT.

V is TRBV6-2 or TRBV6-3 and J is TRBJ1-5, with D unresolved. Germline-derived CDR1 and CDR2 are MNHEY and SVGEGT. Trimming stripped 5 bases from V and 5 bases from J, with 19 bases between. CDR3 length: 16 amino acids. The CDR3 region is CASSRSIVLGDQPQHF. The CDR3 DNA reads as TGTGCCAGCAGTCGGTCTATTGTTTTGGGCGATCAGCCCCAGCATTTT.

The chain employs TRBV7-2 and TRBJ1-2, with D unresolved. CDR1 is SGHTA and CDR2 is FQGNSA in the germline V gene. V gave up 6 bases and J gave up 8 bases, with 16 bases separating them. The length of the CDR3 is 13 residues. This chain's CDR3 is CASRTGGRWGYTF. CDR3 nucleotide sequence: TGTGCCAGCAGGACGGGAGGGCGTTGGGGCTACACCTTC.

The chain is built from TRBV5-1 and TRBJ2-5; D remains ambiguous. V shed 1 base and J shed 7 bases, with 14 bases lying between them. The V gene's germline CDR1 is SGHRS and CDR2 YFSETQ. The CDR3 is made up of 14 amino acids. The CDR3 sequence is CASSLSASFPTQYF. In nucleotides, the CDR3 is TGCGCCAGCAGCTTGTCGGCTAGTTTTCCGACCCAGTACTTC.

The chain has TRBV28 and TRBJ1-5, with D uncertain. The germline gives CDR1 MDHEN, CDR2 SYDVKM. Trimming took off 9 bases at V and 4 bases at J, with 4 bases between the two ends. The CDR3 totals 10 residues. CDR3 amino acids: CASHNQPQHF. Written as DNA, the CDR3 is TGTGCCAGTCATAATCAGCCCCAGCATTTT.

The chain carries TRBV12-3 or TRBV12-4 and TRBJ1-5; D not certain. The V end was cut by 3 bases, the J end by 11 bases, with 8 bases between. There are 11 residues in the CDR3. This CDR3 is CASSLRGSQHF. The CDR3 bases are TGTGCCAGCAGTTTGCGTGGTTCCCAGCATTTT.

This chain joins TRBV2 and TRBJ1-5, with D tentatively TRBD1 (6 bases). CDR1 is SNHLY and CDR2 is FYNNEI in the germline V gene. The CDR3 totals 15 residues. Trimming removed 6 bases from V and 3 bases from J, with 15 bases in between. In DNA, the CDR3 is TGTGCCAGCAGCCCCGGGACATCTTACAATCAGCCCCAGCATTTT. Encoded protein: CASSPGTSYNQPQHF.

The J gene is TRBJ1-1, the V gene TRBV2; no firm D call. Trimming cost V 7 bases and J 0 bases, with 18 bases left between them. Germline V CDR1 and CDR2: SNHLY, FYNNEI. The CDR3 is made up of 16 amino acids. The CDR3 region has the DNA TGTGCCAGCACTCAACAGATCGGCAGCATGAACACTGAAGCTTTCTTT. Translation: CASTQQIGSMNTEAFF.

The rearrangement links TRBV27 to TRBJ1-5; D is uncertain. The germline gives CDR1 MNHEY, CDR2 SMNVEV (reference sequence). This CDR3 spans 14 amino acids. The CDR3, as DNA: TGTGGACCGCCACTCGCGGGGAGCAATCAGCCCCAGCATTTT. Its protein product is CGPPLAGSNQPQHF.

This sequence joins TRBV6-5 and TRBJ2-7; a weak D match, TRBD2 (7 bases). Per germline, CDR1 MNHEY and CDR2 SVGAGI. The CDR3 spans 13 residues. V lost 11 bases to trimming and J lost 4 bases, with 18 bases between them. This CDR3 reads CAVQRGGTYEQYF. For the CDR3, the DNA is TGTGCCGTCCAAAGGGGGGGTACTTACGAGCAGTACTTC.

This clone appeared a single time. The V call is TRBV2, the J call TRBJ2-5; D might be TRBD2 (7 bases). The CDR3 spans 12 residues. Trimming took 4 bases from V and 9 from J, leaving 12 bases between them. Germline V gene lookup returns CDR1 SNHLY and CDR2 FYNNEI. CDR3 bases: TGTGCCAGCAGTGGCCGAGGGGGGGCCCAGTACTTC. Its protein product is CASSGRGGAQYF.

This clone was seen a single time. This rearrangement joins TRBV5-8 to TRBJ1-2; possible D gene TRBD1, 6 bases. The CDR3 consists of 12 residues. Germline V gene data show CDR1 as SGHTS and CDR2 as YDEGEE. V was pared by 4 bases and J by 4 bases, with 8 bases between. CDR3 bases: TGTGCCAGCAGCGGGACATTCTATGGCTACACCTTC. Its translation is CASSGTFYGYTF.

This clone occurred a few times. The genes are TRBV7-2 and TRBJ1-2; D unclear. The CDR3 covers 12 residues. Germline V CDR1 and CDR2: SGHTA, FQGNSA. V was cut by 1 base and J by 12 bases, with 12 bases left in between. CDR3 bases: TGTGCCAGCAGCTTAGAGATTCGGGAGGACACCTTC. It specifies CASSLEIREDTF.

The chain uses TRBV19 and TRBJ1-6, with 8 bases that match TRBD1. The CDR3 runs 13 residues. Germline V CDR1 and CDR2: LNHDA, SQIVND (reference sequence). Germline trimming cut 9 bases from V and 10 bases from J; bases unmatched to any gene: 8. As DNA, the CDR3 is TGTGCCAGCTGCACAGGGGGGGGATCACCCCTCCACTTT. This encodes CASCTGGGSPLHF.

The chain employs TRBV5-1 and TRBJ2-2; tentatively, D is TRBD1 (6 bases). This CDR3 is 15 amino acids long. In germline, CDR1 is SGHRS, CDR2 YFSETQ. The V and J ends lost 0 bases and 2 bases respectively, with 8 bases between them. This chain's CDR3 is CASSLVGTNTGELFF. CDR3 coding DNA: TGCGCCAGCAGCTTGGTGGGGACAAACACCGGGGAGCTGTTTTTT.

The chain uses TRBV5-4 and TRBJ1-4, with TRBD1 as a possible D gene (5 bases). CDR3 length equals 13 residues. Germline lookup yields CDR1 SGHNT and CDR2 YYREEE (reference sequence). V was cut by 2 bases and J by 11 bases, with 13 bases left in between. CDR3 nucleotides: TGTGCCAGCAGCTTAAGGGGCCGGGGGAAACTGTTTTTT. Its protein product is CASSLRGRGKLFF.

This clone was counted ten times or more. The chain recombines TRBV10-3 with TRBJ2-7; 9 bases align to TRBD1. This CDR3 has 14 residues. J was trimmed by 9 bases and V by 11 bases; bases with no gene match: 17. Germline V CDR1 and CDR2: ENHRY, SYGVKD. The CDR3 DNA reads as TGTGCCTCGACGCCGGGACAGGGTGGTTTAGGGCAGTACTTC. Amino acid sequence: CASTPGQGGLGQYF.

The J gene is TRBJ1-1, the V gene TRBV30; D unclear. CDR1 is GTSNPN, CDR2 SVGIG, per germline (reference sequence). This CDR3 comprises 15 residues. V lost 2 bases and J 0 bases, leaving 13 bases between the germline ends. In DNA, the CDR3 is TGTGCCTGGAGTTCGGGAAGCCTCATGAACACTGAAGCTTTCTTT. Its protein product is CAWSSGSLMNTEAFF.

This chain joins TRBV10-3 and TRBJ2-7, with 7 bases matching TRBD2. The CDR3 covers 13 residues. CDR1 and CDR2 from the germline V gene are ENHRY and SYGVKD. The trim removed 10 bases at V and 6 bases at J, leaving 12 bases unmatched. CDR3 loop: CATWGGVGGEQYF. The CDR3 region has the DNA TGTGCCACCTGGGGGGGGGTCGGAGGCGAGCAGTACTTC.

This clone was detected a few times. The V gene is TRBV6-5, the J gene TRBJ1-5, with no clear D. Germline V gene sequence: CDR1 MNHEY, CDR2 SVGAGI. V gave up 0 bases and J gave up 11 bases, with 11 bases separating them. This CDR3 region has 13 residues. Written as DNA, the CDR3 is TGTGCCAGCAGTTACTCGAACTATGAGGCCCAGCATTTT. Translation gives CASSYSNYEAQHF.

The chain joins TRBV24-1 to TRBJ1-2; 10 nucleotides align to TRBD1. The CDR3 covers 16 residues. Trimming at V came to 1 base and at J to 2 bases, leaving 3 bases not matched to a gene. The germline CDR1 and CDR2 sequences are KGHDR and SFDVKD. CDR3 loop: CATSDFDRGPNYGYTF. The CDR3 DNA is TGTGCCACCAGTGATTTTGACAGGGGGCCCAACTATGGCTACACCTTC.